This TCR beta chain was observed in a study of T cell responses to AZD1222 COVID-19 vaccine. Study results and caveats: At baseline, seropositivity was found in only 5 to 7 AZD1222 recipients. It should be noted that donors were predominantly white British and more often female, and clonal diversity was possibly underestimated. Vaccine-related CD4 TCRs covered spike, predominating at 160-218 and 743-854.

TCRdb keeps only in-frame clones here, not all; method: immunoSEQ multiplex PCR. Of about 60,000 clones in the sample, roughly 82% are singletons; the top ten hold 20%. On this clone: The target antigen is unknown.

The CDR3 has 12 amino acids. CDR1 and CDR2 from the germline V gene are SGHDT and YYEEEE. V gave up 3 bases and J gave up 6 bases, with 9 bases separating them. Sequencing used peripheral blood, obtained on day 0 of AZD1222 vaccination. The receptor comes from an adult in good health. The J gene is TRBJ1-2, the V gene TRBV5-6; no clear D gene. The CDR3, as DNA: TGTGCCAGCAGCTGGAATAGTAATGGCTACACCTTC. Amino acids: CASSWNSNGYTF.